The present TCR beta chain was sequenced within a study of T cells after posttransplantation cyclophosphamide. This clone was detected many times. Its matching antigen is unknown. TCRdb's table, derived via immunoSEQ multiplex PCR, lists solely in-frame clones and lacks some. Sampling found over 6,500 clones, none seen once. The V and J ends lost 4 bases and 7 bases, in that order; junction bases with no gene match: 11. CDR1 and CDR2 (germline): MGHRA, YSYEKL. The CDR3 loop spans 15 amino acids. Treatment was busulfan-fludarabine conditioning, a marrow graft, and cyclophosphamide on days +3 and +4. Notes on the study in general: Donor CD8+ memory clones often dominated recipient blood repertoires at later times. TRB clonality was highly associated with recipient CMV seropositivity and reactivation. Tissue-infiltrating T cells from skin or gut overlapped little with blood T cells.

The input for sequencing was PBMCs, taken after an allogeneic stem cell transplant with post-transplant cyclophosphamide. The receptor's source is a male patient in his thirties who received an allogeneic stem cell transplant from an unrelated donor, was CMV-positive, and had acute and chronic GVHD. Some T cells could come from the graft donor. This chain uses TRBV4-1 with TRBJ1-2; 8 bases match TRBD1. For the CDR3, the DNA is TGCGCCAGCAGCCCAGATAACAGGGGGGTTGGTGGCTACACCTTC. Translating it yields CASSPDNRGVGGYTF.